What follows are 7 T cell receptor beta chains derived from one specimen sequenced in a study of early T cells in non-severe SARS-CoV-2 infection. TCRdb reprocessed the 5' RACE reads with MiXCR, giving one entry per CDR3 protein. The sample yields over 55,000 distinct CDR3 sequences, 10% seen once. The sequenced sample consisted of whole blood. The receptors shown here come from an adult who was a healthcare worker with PCR-confirmed SARS-CoV-2 infection or an uninfected control (not recorded which).

This clonotype was seen more than once but under ten times. This chain joins TRBV29-1 and TRBJ2-1; 9 bases are shared with TRBD2. The ends lost 8 bases at V and 1 base at J; junction bases unmatched: 9. The CDR3 runs to 15 residues. Germline values: CDR1 SQVTM, CDR2 ANQGSEA. The CDR3 reads CSTRRGGNSYNEQFF. The CDR3 nucleotides read TGCAGCACCCGGCGGGGGGGGAATTCCTACAATGAGCAGTTCTTC.

In its sample, this clonotype was seen many times. This chain joins TRBV5-1 and TRBJ1-6; 9 positions match TRBD1. V lost 4 bases to trimming and J lost 10 bases; unmatched junction nucleotides: 9. The germline V gene has CDR1 SGHRS and CDR2 YFSETQ. The CDR3 contains 15 residues. In DNA form, the CDR3 reads TGCGCCAGCAGCGCGGGACAGGGAACAAGATCACCCCTCCACTTT. Residues: CASSAGQGTRSPLHF. The full variable domain, in which reference TRBV5-1 and TRBJ1-6 provide the parts outside the CDR3, is KAGVTQTPRYLIKTRGQQVTLSCSPISGHRSVSWYQQTPGQGLQFLFEYFSETQRNKGNFPGRFSGRQFSNSRSEMNVSTLELGDSALYLCASSAGQGTRSPLHFGNGTRLTVT.

The table lists this clonotype with many counts. J is TRBJ2-5 and V is TRBV29-1; no firm D call. Germline V gives CDR1 SQVTM, CDR2 ANQGSEA. The CDR3 is 13 residues long. The V end was cut by 4 bases, the J end by 2 bases, with 11 bases between. CDR3 sequence reads: CSVGRVRQETQYF. In DNA, the CDR3 is TGCAGCGTTGGACGGGTTAGGCAAGAGACCCAGTACTTC.

This clonotype occurred many times. The CDR3 sequence is CASSQGISEPEQFF. The CDR3 DNA is TGTGCCAGCAGCCAAGGGATAAGCGAGCCTGAGCAGTTCTTC. The chain employs TRBV3-1 and TRBJ2-1; D is undetermined. With 1 base removed from V and 9 bases from J, the gap between germline ends came to 13 bases. The CDR3 spans 14 residues. The germline gives CDR1 LGHDT, CDR2 YNNKEL (reference sequence).

This clonotype was observed a handful of times. The rearrangement uses TRBV2 and TRBJ2-7; 10 bases match TRBD1. The CDR3 extends over 13 amino acids. In germline, CDR1 is SNHLY, CDR2 FYNNEI. V gave up 8 bases and J gave up 3 bases; unmatched junction bases: 4. The CDR3 DNA follows: TGTGCCAGCGCGGGGACAGGGGTCTACGAGCAGTACTTC. Protein sequence: CASAGTGVYEQYF.

This clonotype was observed a handful of times. The V call is TRBV6-5, the J call TRBJ2-2; D gene unclear. The CDR3 has 14 residues. CDR1 is MNHEY and CDR2 is SVGAGI in the germline V gene. Trimming removed 2 bases at V and 4 bases at J, with 8 bases between. CDR3 nucleotide sequence: TGTGCCAGCAGTTACGATAGGTCCACCGGGGAGCTGTTTTTT. This translates into CASSYDRSTGELFF.

There are many counts of this clonotype. V gene TRBV20-1 combines with J gene TRBJ2-3, with D possibly TRBD1 on 5 matching bases. This CDR3 has 13 residues. V lost 4 bases and J 2 bases, leaving 10 bases between the germline ends. Germline V gene data show CDR1 as DFQATT and CDR2 as SNEGSKA (reference sequence). The CDR3: CSATDSNTDTQYF. In nucleotides, the CDR3 is TGCAGTGCTACAGACAGCAACACAGATACGCAGTATTTT.